This T cell receptor beta chain was captured in a study of cytomegalovirus exposure and HLA in healthy donors. Study-level findings and limits: A few of the chains that were CMV-associated were confirmed in vitro to be specific for CMV antigens. With high specificity and sensitivity, the classifier reportedly diagnosed cytomegalovirus status. Many donors carried some public TCRs, although rarity characterized most TCR sequences.

Germline V lookup: CDR1 SGHNT, CDR2 YENEEA. The V end lost 1 base, the J end lost 2 bases, and 3 bases lay between the germline ends. There are 12 residues in the CDR3. Assay used: immunoSEQ multiplex PCR; TCRdb lists only in-frame clones, some missing. The sample records a few hundred thousand clones, approximately 88% being singletons. Concerning this clone itself: Antigen specificity is unknown.

The donors were part of the validation cohort of 100 to 150 subjects. That cohort was separate from the first cohort, which comprised 550 to 750 subjects. The chain uses TRBV11-3 and TRBJ2-7, with unresolved D. The TCR sequence derives from a woman in her 30s in good health and CMV-seropositive. Input material: PBMCs. The CDR3 loop is CASSLVPYEQYF. CDR3 bases: TGTGCCAGCAGCTTAGTTCCCTACGAGCAGTACTTC.